One and the same sample provided the 29 T cell receptor beta chains below, sequenced in a study of cytomegalovirus exposure and HLA in healthy donors (dated by TCRdb to 2016 to 2017). Library preparation was by the immunoSEQ multiplex PCR assay. What TCRdb holds here is the immuneACCESS table cut down to in-frame rearrangements. Part of the clones is not present; checked against another copy, under half of the missing clones reflect an unresolved V gene, and the others are unexplained. The sample profile shows hundreds of thousands of clones; roughly 89% of them were found once. The ten biggest clones cover about 2.5% of the sample. Sequencing was carried out using PBMCs. The receptors derive from a man aged 18 to 29 in good health and CMV-seronegative.

This chain links TRBV11-3 with TRBJ2-3; the D is unclear. V lost 4 bases and J 1 base, leaving 6 bases between the germline ends. This CDR3 is 13 amino acids long. CDR1 is SGHNT and CDR2 is YENEEA in the germline V gene. The CDR3 bases are TGTGCCAGCAGCTGGAGCCGCACAGATACGCAGTATTTT. This sequence encodes CASSWSRTDTQYF. The entire variable domain, with the rest obtained from reference TRBV11-3 and TRBJ2-3, is as follows: EAGVVQSPRYKIIEKKQPVAFWCNPISGHNTLYWYLQNLGQGPELLIRYENEEAVDDSQLPKDRFSAERLKGVDSTLKIQPAELGDSAVYLCASSWSRTDTQYFGPGTRLTVL.

The J gene is TRBJ2-7, the V gene TRBV19; the D gene is possibly TRBD2 (6 bases). This CDR3 has 15 residues. Germline V gene sequence: CDR1 LNHDA, CDR2 SQIVND (reference sequence). Trimming shortened V by 3 bases and J by 1 base, and 13 bases separated the two germline ends. Here the CDR3 DNA reads TGTGCCAGTAGTATGGGGCCGGGGGTGTCCTACGAGCAGTACTTC. As protein: CASSMGPGVSYEQYF. Full variable domain (remainder filled in from reference TRBV19 and TRBJ2-7): DGGITQSPKYLFRKEGQNVTLSCEQNLNHDAMYWYRQDPGQGLRLIYYSQIVNDFQKGDIAEGYSVSREKKESFPLTVTSAQKNPTAFYLCASSMGPGVSYEQYFGPGTRLTVT.

The CDR3 protein is CASSYFLTGYGYTF. In nucleotides, the CDR3 is TGTGCCAGCAGTTACTTCTTGACAGGATATGGCTACACCTTC. The genes are TRBV6-5 and TRBJ1-2; possibly TRBD1 for D (6 bases). Germline V gives CDR1 MNHEY, CDR2 SVGAGI. The CDR3 runs 14 residues. V lost 1 base, J lost 5 bases, and 11 bases lay in between.

The V call is TRBV28, the J call TRBJ2-1; a possible D gene is TRBD1 (6 bases). The CDR3 extends over 13 amino acids. The germline V gene encodes CDR1 MDHEN and CDR2 SYDVKM. V was cut by 5 bases and J by 4 bases, with 9 bases left in between. CDR3 region: CASSITGYNEQFF. As DNA, the CDR3 is TGTGCCAGCAGTATAACAGGGTACAATGAGCAGTTCTTC.

This clone came up a few times. The chain carries TRBV15 and TRBJ2-2, with 11 bases lining up with TRBD2. The CDR3 is 17 amino acids. The V gene end was trimmed by 4 bases and the J gene end by 1 base; junction bases not matched to a gene: 5. The germline V gene encodes CDR1 LNHNV and CDR2 YYDKDF (reference sequence). The CDR3 DNA follows: TGTGCCACCAGCACTAGCGGGGGGCTTAAGAACACCGGGGAGCTGTTTTTT. This encodes CATSTSGGLKNTGELFF.

CDR3 sequence reads: CASSETSGHKAGETQYF. DNA for the CDR3: TGTGCCAGCAGTGAGACTAGCGGTCATAAAGCCGGGGAGACCCAGTACTTC. The V call is TRBV9, the J call TRBJ2-5; 9 nucleotides agree with TRBD2. The CDR3 sequence is 17 residues long. V was pared by 5 bases and J by 5 bases, with 16 bases of the junction left unmatched. Per the germline V gene, CDR1 is SGDLS and CDR2 is YYNGEE.

This sequence joins TRBV7-2 and TRBJ1-5; D not resolved. Germline V gives CDR1 SGHTA, CDR2 FQGNSA. This CDR3 is 13 amino acids long. The V gene lost 1 base and the J gene lost 4 bases, with 5 bases spanning the gap. The CDR3 loop reads CASSLGQNQPQHF. In DNA form, the CDR3 reads TGTGCCAGCAGCTTAGGGCAGAATCAGCCCCAGCATTTT.

The chain couples TRBV9 to TRBJ1-4, with 10 bases lining up with TRBD1. This CDR3 has 15 residues. The V and J ends lost 3 bases and 6 bases, in that order; junction bases with no gene match: 5. From germline, CDR1 is SGDLS and CDR2 YYNGEE. The CDR3 here is CASSALGTGDEKLFF. CDR3 nucleotides: TGTGCCAGCAGCGCCCTAGGGACAGGGGATGAAAAACTGTTTTTT.

The chain employs TRBV6-5 and TRBJ2-1; 7 bases are shared with TRBD1. Trimming at V came to 6 bases and at J to 3 bases, leaving 8 bases not matched to a gene. This CDR3 has 15 amino acids. Germline V gene lookup returns CDR1 MNHEY and CDR2 SVGAGI. CDR3: CASRPDRVHYNEQFF. The CDR3 bases are TGTGCCAGCAGACCCGACAGGGTGCACTACAATGAGCAGTTCTTC.

V usage is TRBV30 and J usage is TRBJ2-2, with 11 bases lining up with TRBD2. The CDR3 is 16 amino acids. V lost 2 bases to trimming and J lost 7 bases; unmatched junction nucleotides: 9. Looked up from germline, CDR1 is GTSNPN and CDR2 is SVGIG (reference sequence). The DNA for the CDR3 is TGTGCCTGGAGTCCCATAGCGGGAGGGGTTAACGGGGAGCTGTTTTTT. Translating it yields CAWSPIAGGVNGELFF.

In DNA form, the CDR3 reads TGTGCCAGGACTAGAGAACAAGAGACCCAGTACTTC. This sequence encodes CARTREQETQYF. This sequence joins TRBV6-5 and TRBJ2-5, with a tentative D call TRBD2 (6 bases). The CDR3 sequence is 12 residues long. Per the germline V gene, CDR1 is MNHEY and CDR2 is SVGAGI. The V end lost 9 bases, the J end lost 2 bases, and 10 bases lay between the germline ends.

This chain uses TRBV5-6 with TRBJ2-7, with unresolved D. V gave up 4 bases and J gave up 4 bases, with 18 bases separating them. The CDR3 has 15 residues. Germline-derived CDR1 and CDR2 are SGHDT and YYEEEE. CDR3 bases: TGTGCCAGCAGCCCCCAAGAGCGTATACGGTACGAGCAGTACTTC. Amino acids: CASSPQERIRYEQYF.

This clone was found once. The DNA of the CDR3 is TGTGCCAGTAGTGCAGGGACAGGGACCTACGAGCAGTACTTC. Amino acids: CASSAGTGTYEQYF. This rearrangement joins TRBV19 to TRBJ2-7, with 9 bases matching TRBD1. The V gene's germline CDR1 is LNHDA and CDR2 SQIVND (reference sequence). V lost 5 bases, J lost 2 bases, and 4 bases stayed unmatched. This CDR3 region has 14 residues.

This clone was observed a single time. This CDR3 is CATSRRQSSYEQYF. For the CDR3, the DNA is TGTGCCACCAGCCGCAGACAGAGCTCCTACGAGCAGTACTTC. The chain carries TRBV15 and TRBJ2-7; tentatively, D is TRBD1 (5 bases). This CDR3 comprises 14 residues. Trimming cost V 5 bases and J 0 bases, with 11 bases left between them. CDR1 is LNHNV, CDR2 YYDKDF, per germline (reference sequence).

This chain uses TRBV7-2 with TRBJ1-2; no definite D call. Deletions cut 1 base from V and 3 bases from J, with 6 bases between. Germline V gives CDR1 SGHTA, CDR2 FQGNSA. The CDR3 totals 13 residues. The CDR3 region is CASSLGRDYGYTF. The CDR3 DNA sequence: TGTGCCAGCAGCTTAGGTAGAGACTATGGCTACACCTTC.

The chain links TRBV4-3 to TRBJ2-1; maybe TRBD1 (6 bases). The CDR3 contains 13 residues. Trimming removed 1 base at V and 9 bases at J, with 10 bases between. The germline CDR1 and CDR2 sequences are LGHNA and YSLEER. CDR3 loop: CASSQVLRGEQFF. The DNA for the CDR3 is TGCGCCAGCAGCCAAGTTCTCAGGGGTGAGCAGTTCTTC.

The genes are TRBV28 and TRBJ1-1; D remains unclear. The CDR3 is 13 residues long. Trimming left V 6 bases short and J 0 bases short, with 8 bases between. Germline CDR1 reads MDHEN; CDR2 reads SYDVKM. The CDR3 sequence is CASRPQVNTEAFF. CDR3 coding DNA: TGTGCCAGCAGACCCCAGGTGAACACTGAAGCTTTCTTT.

The rearrangement joins TRBV4-1 to TRBJ2-2, with TRBD2 as a possible D gene (5 bases). The CDR3 length is 14 residues. CDR1 is MGHRA, CDR2 YSYEKL, per germline. V was trimmed by 6 bases and J by 1 base, leaving 9 bases between them. The CDR3 loop reads CASRLEGNTGELFF. CDR3 in DNA: TGCGCCAGCAGATTAGAGGGGAACACCGGGGAGCTGTTTTTT.

V is TRBV19 and J is TRBJ2-7, with D tentatively TRBD1 (6 bases). V was trimmed by 2 bases and J by 2 bases, leaving 13 bases between them. From germline, CDR1 is LNHDA and CDR2 SQIVND (reference sequence). This CDR3 has 15 residues. CDR3 amino acids: CASSISAGAAYEQYF. The CDR3 DNA reads as TGTGCCAGTAGTATATCGGCAGGGGCGGCCTACGAGCAGTACTTC.

The chain uses TRBV25-1 and TRBJ2-1; a weak D match, TRBD2 (6 bases). The germline V and J ends were trimmed by 3 bases and 6 bases, with 18 bases remaining between them. The CDR3 runs to 16 residues. CDR1 and CDR2 from the germline V gene are MGHDK and SYGVNS. CDR3 region: CASSDARLGFSNEQFF. The CDR3 coding sequence is TGTGCCAGCAGTGACGCAAGACTAGGCTTCAGCAATGAGCAGTTCTTC.

V usage is TRBV19 and J usage is TRBJ2-2; possibly TRBD2 for D (5 bases). The CDR3 loop spans 16 amino acids. The ends were cut back, 7 bases at V and 4 bases at J, with 19 bases in the middle. Per the germline V gene, CDR1 is LNHDA and CDR2 is SQIVND (reference sequence). The CDR3 loop is CASNPWGALATGELFF. CDR3 DNA: TGTGCCAGTAACCCCTGGGGAGCTCTGGCCACCGGGGAGCTGTTTTTT.

This chain connects TRBV2 to TRBJ1-5; TRBD1 is a possible D gene (5 bases). Looked up from germline, CDR1 is SNHLY and CDR2 is FYNNEI. The CDR3 has 18 residues. The V gene lost 0 bases and the J gene lost 2 bases, with 17 bases spanning the gap. Here the CDR3 DNA reads TGTGCCAGCAGTGAAGCGCGGAGGGGTAACATCGGCAATCAGCCCCAGCATTTT. Protein sequence: CASSEARRGNIGNQPQHF.

J is TRBJ2-5 and V is TRBV10-1, with TRBD2 identical over 8 bases. CDR3 size: 19 residues. J gave up 4 bases and V 5 bases, and 21 bases lay outside the gene matches. Germline V gene lookup returns CDR1 WNHNN and CDR2 SYGVQD (reference sequence). This chain's CDR3 is CASSQRGAGGYGVRETQYF. The CDR3 nucleotides read TGCGCCAGCAGTCAAAGGGGGGCGGGAGGATATGGGGTTAGAGAGACCCAGTACTTC.

The V call is TRBV11-2, the J call TRBJ2-7; 7 positions match TRBD1. Germline CDR1 SGHAT, CDR2 FQNNGV. V shed 5 bases, J shed 6 bases, and the junction held 13 bases outside the gene matches. The CDR3 extends over 15 amino acids. CDR3 loop: CASSQMRDSNPEQYF. The CDR3 DNA sequence: TGTGCCAGCAGCCAAATGAGGGACAGCAATCCCGAGCAGTACTTC.

This clone appeared once. The chain employs TRBV10-1 and TRBJ2-1, with 13 nucleotides matching TRBD2. The CDR3 extends over 16 amino acids. Germline assignment: CDR1 WNHNN and CDR2 SYGVQD (reference sequence). The V and J ends lost 6 bases and 7 bases, in that order; junction bases with no gene match: 9. CDR3 loop: CASSPGTSGKKNEQFF. The CDR3 coding sequence is TGCGCCAGCAGCCCCGGGACTAGCGGGAAGAAAAATGAGCAGTTCTTC.

The gene calls are TRBV6-5 and TRBJ2-5; no clear D gene. Germline values: CDR1 MNHEY, CDR2 SVGAGI. Deletions cut 0 bases from V and 4 bases from J, with 12 bases between. This CDR3 is 15 amino acids long. DNA of the CDR3: TGTGCCAGCAGTTACTCTCCGGGTTGGATAGAGACCCAGTACTTC. Translation: CASSYSPGWIETQYF.

The chain is built from TRBV18 and TRBJ2-1, with 7 bases identical to TRBD2. The CDR3 has 16 residues. Germline lookup yields CDR1 KGHSH and CDR2 LQKENI. Trimming removed 3 bases from V and 8 bases from J; junction bases left unmatched: 13. CDR3 amino acids: CASSPAWGGPVDEQFF. Written as DNA, the CDR3 is TGTGCCAGCTCACCCGCGTGGGGGGGACCCGTGGATGAGCAGTTCTTC.

V gene TRBV11-2 combines with J gene TRBJ2-7, with TRBD1 identical over 8 bases. The V gene's germline CDR1 is SGHAT and CDR2 FQNNGV. There are 16 residues in the CDR3. The J segment lost 3 bases and the V segment lost 2 bases, leaving 9 bases of the junction unmatched. The CDR3 DNA is TGTGCCAGCAGCTTAACATCCGGGACAGGACACTACGAGCAGTACTTC. Residues: CASSLTSGTGHYEQYF. Together with reference TRBV11-2 and TRBJ2-7, the CDR3 gives the full variable domain: EAGVAQSPRYKIIEKRQSVAFWCNPISGHATLYWYQQILGQGPKLLIQFQNNGVVDDSQLPKDRFSAERLKGVDSTLKIQPAKLEDSAVYLCASSLTSGTGHYEQYFGPGTRLTVT.

The chain couples TRBV5-4 to TRBJ2-7; tentative D call: TRBD2 (5 bases). Trimming stripped 3 bases from V and 3 bases from J, with 13 bases between. Germline lookup yields CDR1 SGHNT and CDR2 YYREEE (reference sequence). The CDR3 is 14 residues long. The CDR3 bases are TGTGCCAGCAGCTCCCGGGATTTCATCTACGAGCAGTACTTC. Translating gives CASSSRDFIYEQYF.